This T cell receptor (beta chain) was observed in a study of identical twins. This clonotype was picked up many times. The CDR3 contains 15 residues. The ends were cut back, 1 base at V and 1 base at J, with 10 bases in the middle. A universal primer site was added by template switching, and unique molecular identifiers were carried by the cDNA. TCRdb reanalysed the 5' RACE reads using MiXCR and keeps one entry per CDR3 protein. The table shows under 350,000 distinct CDR3 sequences, with 8% to 9.5% occurring only once. The sample also formed part of further work on yellow fever vaccine responses in identical twins.

This TCR derives from a woman younger than 30 in good health. The sequenced sample was CD8+ T cells sorted from blood. The rearrangement links TRBV12-3 or TRBV12-4 to TRBJ1-2, with D tentatively TRBD1 (5 bases). CDR3 sequence (DNA): TGTGCCAGCAGTTTAGGGGGACGAAGTAACTATGGCTACACCTTC. Translation gives CASSLGGRSNYGYTF.